This T cell receptor beta chain was observed in a study of blood T cell repertoires in COVID-19. Whole-study context: The samples span acute and convalescent COVID-19 from the United States, Italy and Spain. PBMCs, B-cell-depleted T cells, or T cells provided the cDNA or gDNA that made up the material.

Trimming left V 8 bases short and J 5 bases short, with 10 bases between. CDR3 length equals 12 residues. CDR1 is MNHNY, CDR2 SVGAGI, per germline (reference sequence). Assay: immunoSEQ multiplex PCR; the TCRdb copy retains only in-frame clones and omits some. Of 150,000 to 200,000 clones listed, about 87% are singletons. The rearrangement joins TRBV6-6 to TRBJ2-1, with D perhaps matching TRBD1 (6 bases). This receptor was obtained from a man in his forties or fifties with active or convalescent COVID-19. The sequenced sample was peripheral blood. DNA of the CDR3: TGTGCCAGCGTTGACAGGCACAATGAGCAGTTCTTC. As protein: CASVDRHNEQFF.